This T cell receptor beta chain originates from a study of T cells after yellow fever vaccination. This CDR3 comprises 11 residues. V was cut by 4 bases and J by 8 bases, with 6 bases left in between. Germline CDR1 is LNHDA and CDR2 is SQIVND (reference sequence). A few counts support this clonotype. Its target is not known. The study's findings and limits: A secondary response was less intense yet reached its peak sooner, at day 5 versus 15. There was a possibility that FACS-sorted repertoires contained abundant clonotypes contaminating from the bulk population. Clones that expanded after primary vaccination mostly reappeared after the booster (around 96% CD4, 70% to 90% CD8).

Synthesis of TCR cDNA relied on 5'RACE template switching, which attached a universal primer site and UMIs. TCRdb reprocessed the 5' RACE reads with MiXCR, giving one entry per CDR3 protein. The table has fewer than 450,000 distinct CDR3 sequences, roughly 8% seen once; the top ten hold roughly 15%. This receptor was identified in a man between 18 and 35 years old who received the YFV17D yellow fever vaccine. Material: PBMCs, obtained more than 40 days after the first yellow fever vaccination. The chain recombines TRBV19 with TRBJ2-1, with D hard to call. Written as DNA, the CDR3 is TGTGCCAGTAGTACCTTCTATGAGCAGTTCTTC. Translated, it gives CASSTFYEQFF.